One sample yielded the 18 T cell receptor beta chains listed below, sequenced in a study of human T cells and chemical hapten exposure. TCRdb recomputed calls from the RACE reads with MiXCR, one row per CDR3 protein. This sample has approximately 340,000 distinct CDR3 sequences, with approximately 6.9% found just once. The time point here: patch test 1, 2 weeks after DPC sensitization. The treatment denotes: therapeutic diphenylcyclopropenone sensitization with weekly scalp DPC. The sequencing here drew on whole blood, taken in connection with sensitization to the hapten diphenylcyclopropenone (DPC). The receptors were sampled from a young woman with alopecia areata. Some clones in this sample may be carry-over from other donors' samples.

This rearrangement joins TRBV5-5 to TRBJ1-1, with unresolved D. V was pared by 2 bases and J by 1 base, with 9 bases between. This CDR3 region has 14 residues. Germline loops: CDR1 SGHKS, CDR2 YYEKEE (reference sequence). The DNA for the CDR3 is TGTGCCAGCAGCTTTTCGACGGAGAACACTGAAGCTTTCTTT. It yields the protein CASSFSTENTEAFF.

This chain links TRBV6-5 with TRBJ1-2; 11 bases agree with TRBD1. The CDR3 has 16 amino acids. The V segment lost 2 bases and the J segment 7 bases; nucleotides outside the gene matches: 9. Germline-derived CDR1 and CDR2 are MNHEY and SVGAGI. The CDR3 reads CASSYLPGTGGFGYTF. The CDR3 region has the DNA TGTGCCAGCAGTTACCTCCCGGGGACAGGGGGATTTGGCTACACCTTC.

In regard to this clonotype: The junction and the germline gene differ at one end; a read error may be behind it. This chain uses TRBV9 with TRBJ2-2; 11 nucleotides line up with TRBD1. The CDR3 loop spans 17 amino acids. Germline values: CDR1 SGDLS, CDR2 YYNGEE. The CDR3 DNA reads TGTGCCAGCACCGTAGAGGACAGGGGGCGAAGCACCGGGGAGCTGTTTTTT. Translation gives CASTVEDRGRSTGELFF.

To note about this clonotype: At one end, the junction sequence differs from germline, possibly due to a read error. The chain employs TRBV6-5 and TRBJ1-1; D gene uncertain. This CDR3 region has 16 residues. CDR1 is MNHEY, CDR2 SVGAGI, per germline. The CDR3 bases are TGTGTCAGCAGTCCTCTAGGTCTGACACCGAACACTGAAGCTTTCTTT. It translates to CVSSPLGLTPNTEAFF.

Details on this clonotype: This may come from a read error, since a much larger clone is one base off. V is TRBV18 and J is TRBJ1-1, with D hard to call. Germline values: CDR1 KGHSH, CDR2 LQKENI. This CDR3 is 13 amino acids long. CDR3 residues: CSSSPDKNTEAFF. CDR3 sequence (DNA): TGTTCCAGCTCGCCAGACAAGAACACTGAAGCTTTCTTT.

There are many counts of this clonotype. The chain carries TRBV5-4 and TRBJ2-2, with TRBD1 as a possible D gene (5 bases). V was shortened by 2 bases and J by 4 bases, with 9 bases between the two germline ends. Germline-derived CDR1 and CDR2 are SGHNT and YYREEE (reference sequence). CDR3 size: 14 residues. CDR3 nucleotide sequence: TGTGCCAGCAGCTTACCAGGGATCACCGGGGAGCTGTTTTTT. It specifies CASSLPGITGELFF.

This clonotype was seen a handful of times. Germline and junction disagree at one end, which may indicate a read error. The chain uses TRBV12-3 or TRBV12-4 and TRBJ2-3; 11 nucleotides align to TRBD1. The CDR3 runs to 12 residues. The CDR3 sequence is CASSSRTGGEDF. Written as DNA, the CDR3 is TGTGCCAGCAGTTCGCGGACAGGGGGCGAGGATTTT.

This clonotype turned up a few times. The rearrangement joins TRBV5-1 to TRBJ1-4; no reliable D call. Trimming removed 0 bases at V and 8 bases at J, with 11 bases between. This CDR3 has 14 residues. Germline V gives CDR1 SGHRS, CDR2 YFSETQ. CDR3: CASSLGREEEKLFF. The CDR3 DNA sequence: TGCGCCAGCAGCTTGGGCCGGGAGGAAGAAAAACTGTTTTTT.

The sample holds a few counts of this clonotype. The chain has TRBV4-3 and TRBJ2-2; D gene ambiguous. Germline V gives CDR1 LGHNA, CDR2 YSLEER. With 0 bases removed from V and 4 bases from J, the gap between germline ends came to 6 bases. The CDR3 totals 14 residues. The CDR3 DNA sequence: TGCGCCAGCAGCCAAGAATCGGGCACCGGGGAGCTGTTTTTT. Translated: CASSQESGTGELFF.

This clonotype was seen a handful of times. The chain has TRBV10-3 and TRBJ2-7; D ambiguous. The CDR3 contains 15 residues. V lost 3 bases and J 1 base, leaving 13 bases between the germline ends. CDR1 is ENHRY and CDR2 is SYGVKD in the germline V gene. In DNA form, the CDR3 reads TGTGCCATCAGTGATCCCACCGGAGAATCCTACGAGCAGTACTTC. Its protein product is CAISDPTGESYEQYF.

V is TRBV4-3 and J is TRBJ2-3, with 9 nucleotides matching TRBD1. The CDR3 is 14 residues long. CDR1 is LGHNA and CDR2 is YSLEER in the germline V gene. Germline trimming cut 0 bases from V and 14 bases from J; bases unmatched to any gene: 9. CDR3 amino acids: CASSQELGTGFAYF. CDR3 sequence (DNA): TGCGCCAGCAGCCAAGAGCTGGGGACAGGGTTTGCGTATTTT.

This clonotype was seen repeatedly, ten times or more. The CDR3 region has the DNA TGTGCCAGCAGCTTAGGGCTAGCGGCCTACGAGCAGTACTTC. It yields the protein CASSLGLAAYEQYF. The chain uses TRBV7-2 and TRBJ2-7; 7 bases are shared with TRBD2. V gave up 1 base and J gave up 2 bases; unmatched junction bases: 2. Germline loops: CDR1 SGHTA, CDR2 FQGNSA. The CDR3 loop spans 14 amino acids.

This clonotype was observed many times. The rearrangement links TRBV20-1 to TRBJ2-7; the match to TRBD1 covers 7 bases. Germline V gene data show CDR1 as DFQATT and CDR2 as SNEGSKA (reference sequence). After removal of 0 bases from V and 1 base from J, the junction contained 9 bases not matched to a gene. The CDR3 runs to 16 residues. The CDR3 spells CSARDWARGSSYEQYF. The DNA of the CDR3 is TGCAGTGCTAGAGATTGGGCCAGGGGGTCATCCTACGAGCAGTACTTC.

This clonotype has ten or more counts. V is TRBV12-3 or TRBV12-4 and J is TRBJ2-7; the D gene is possibly TRBD1 (6 bases). The length of the CDR3 is 14 residues. The V end was cut by 5 bases, the J end by 1 base, with 12 bases between. CDR3 coding DNA: TGTGCCAGCAGTGCCCAGGGGACATCCTACGAGCAGTACTTC. It translates to CASSAQGTSYEQYF.

This clonotype turned up a few times. This chain joins TRBV12-3 or TRBV12-4 and TRBJ1-2, with D possibly TRBD1 on 6 matching bases. The CDR3 loop spans 12 amino acids. V was cut by 3 bases and J by 8 bases, with 10 bases left in between. The CDR3 loop reads CASSFGTWGYTF. CDR3 nucleotide sequence: TGTGCCAGCAGTTTTGGGACATGGGGCTACACCTTC.

This clonotype showed up many times. The CDR3: CASSFPQNYSGTGVADTQYF. Here the CDR3 DNA reads TGCGCCAGCAGCTTCCCCCAAAACTACTCCGGGACAGGGGTCGCAGATACGCAGTATTTT. The chain links TRBV5-1 to TRBJ2-3; 10 nucleotides align to TRBD1. This CDR3 has 20 amino acids. With V trimmed by 2 bases and J by 4 bases, 19 bases remained unmatched. Germline-derived CDR1 and CDR2 are SGHRS and YFSETQ.

This chain joins TRBV10-3 and TRBJ2-7, with 9 bases fitting TRBD1. J lost 3 bases, V lost 6 bases, and 3 bases had no gene match. Germline assignment: CDR1 ENHRY and CDR2 SYGVKD. The CDR3 spans 13 residues. CDR3 sequence reads: CAIRGTGNYEQYF. The CDR3 nucleotides are TGTGCCATCAGGGGGACAGGGAACTACGAGCAGTACTTC.

This clonotype has a count of ten or more. The chain combines TRBV7-9 with TRBJ2-5; D is unclear. The germline V gene has CDR1 SEHNR and CDR2 FQNEAQ (reference sequence). This CDR3 is built from 13 residues. Trimming left V 3 bases short and J 3 bases short, with 8 bases between. The CDR3 is CASSFIEEETQYF. DNA of the CDR3: TGTGCCAGCAGCTTTATAGAAGAAGAGACCCAGTACTTC.